Each of the 5 T cell receptor beta chains below was sequenced from the same sample in a study of shared clonotypes between healthy human individuals. The data were produced by immunoSEQ multiplex PCR, yet TCRdb's version contains in-frame clones alone and is incomplete. The data contain 450,000 to 500,000 clones, roughly 78% of them singletons. The sample consisted of PBMCs. All receptors derive from a middle-aged woman in good health. Some clones in this sample may be carry-over from other donors' samples.

This rearrangement joins TRBV4-1 to TRBJ2-7; 11 bases align to TRBD2. Losses at the gene ends were 4 bases for V and 0 bases for J; bases not matched to a gene: 2. This CDR3 comprises 15 residues. Germline CDR1 and CDR2: MGHRA and YSYEKL. CDR3 sequence reads: CASSPLAGVSYEQYF. The CDR3 DNA sequence: TGCGCCAGCAGCCCACTAGCGGGAGTCTCCTACGAGCAGTACTTC.

The chain couples TRBV7-9 to TRBJ2-2; D is uncertain. This CDR3 contains 12 residues. V lost 3 bases and J lost 7, with 6 bases in between. Germline values: CDR1 SEHNR, CDR2 FQNEAQ (reference sequence). CDR3 DNA sequence: TGTGCCAGCAGCTTTGGCGACGGGGAGCTGTTTTTT. Protein: CASSFGDGELFF.

J is TRBJ2-5 and V is TRBV7-2; 12 positions match TRBD2. CDR1 SGHTA and CDR2 FQGNSA come from the germline V gene. CDR3 size: 18 residues. With 1 base clipped from V and 1 base from J, the junction kept 7 bases outside the gene matches. The CDR3 is CASSLGWGLAGLQETQYF. CDR3 nucleotide sequence: TGTGCCAGCAGCTTAGGATGGGGACTAGCGGGTCTCCAAGAGACCCAGTACTTC.

This rearrangement joins TRBV7-2 to TRBJ2-1, with a weak D call TRBD2 (7 bases). There are 16 residues in the CDR3. CDR1 and CDR2 (germline): SGHTA, FQGNSA. Trimming stripped 6 bases from V and 9 bases from J, with 24 bases between. The CDR3 reads CASRPSGTHLGGEQFF. In DNA form, the CDR3 reads TGTGCCAGCAGACCGAGCGGGACCCACCTAGGGGGTGAGCAGTTCTTC.

A few counts support this clone. This chain connects TRBV10-3 to TRBJ1-5; 8 nucleotides align to TRBD1. There are 13 residues in the CDR3. V trimming: 6 bases; J trimming: 4 bases; junction bases outside the gene matches: 2. In germline, CDR1 is ENHRY, CDR2 SYGVKD. The CDR3: CAISRTGNQPQHF. The CDR3 DNA reads TGTGCCATCAGCAGGACAGGGAATCAGCCCCAGCATTTT.